These 27 T cell receptor beta chains were all obtained from the same sample, sequenced in a study of blood T cell repertoires in COVID-19. The assay was immunoSEQ multiplex PCR, and TCRdb's table has in-frame clones only and misses some. The sample shows almost 350,000 clones, roughly 87% of them seen only once. The sample taken for sequencing was peripheral blood. The receptors were gathered from an older woman with COVID-19, enrolled during active disease.

This clone was seen only once. The chain uses TRBV25-1 and TRBJ1-6; a possible D gene is TRBD1 (6 bases). Trimming cost V 3 bases and J 12 bases, with 12 bases left between them. The CDR3 has 13 amino acids. The germline gives CDR1 MGHDK, CDR2 SYGVNS. The CDR3 region is CASSDGNREPLHF. CDR3 DNA sequence: TGTGCCAGCAGTGACGGTAACAGGGAACCCCTCCACTTT.

The V gene is TRBV15, the J gene TRBJ2-7; D is unresolved. Looked up from germline, CDR1 is LNHNV and CDR2 is YYDKDF (reference sequence). With 1 base removed from V and 0 bases from J, the gap between germline ends came to 7 bases. This CDR3 is 14 amino acids long. The CDR3 sequence: CATSRGPGSYEQYF. CDR3 bases: TGTGCCACCAGCAGAGGTCCCGGCTCCTACGAGCAGTACTTC.

This chain joins TRBV28 and TRBJ2-7; TRBD2 matches 10 bases. CDR1 is MDHEN, CDR2 SYDVKM, per germline. CDR3 length: 16 residues. The V gene end was trimmed by 0 bases and the J gene end by 2 bases; junction bases not matched to a gene: 4. CDR3 amino acids: CASSLWRTSGAYEQYF. CDR3 bases: TGTGCCAGCAGTTTATGGAGGACTAGCGGAGCCTACGAGCAGTACTTC.

CDR3 region: CASSLPLAGESGNTIYF. CDR3 nucleotides: TGTGCCAGCAGCCTCCCCCTCGCAGGGGAGTCTGGAAACACCATATATTTT. The rearrangement links TRBV7-9 to TRBJ1-3; a possible D gene is TRBD1 (6 bases). CDR3 length equals 17 residues. The germline CDR1 and CDR2 sequences are SEHNR and FQNEAQ (reference sequence). With 5 bases removed from V and 1 base from J, the gap between germline ends came to 18 bases.

The rearrangement links TRBV5-1 to TRBJ2-3; possible D gene TRBD2, 6 bases. CDR1 and CDR2 from the germline V gene are SGHRS and YFSETQ. This CDR3 spans 14 amino acids. V was shortened by 0 bases and J by 5 bases, with 10 bases between the two germline ends. DNA for the CDR3: TGCGCCAGCAGCTTGGGCTCGGAGGGAGATACGCAGTATTTT. It yields the protein CASSLGSEGDTQYF.

This chain connects TRBV4-2 to TRBJ1-1, with 7 bases fitting TRBD1. The CDR3 sequence is 16 residues long. The V gene's germline CDR1 is LGHNA and CDR2 YNFKEQ. V was clipped by 4 bases and J by 4 bases; unmatched bases: 12. CDR3 DNA sequence: TGTGCCAGCAGCCCCCGAGCAGGGGGGTTGAGCACTGAAGCTTTCTTT. Translated, it gives CASSPRAGGLSTEAFF.

The chain joins TRBV7-2 to TRBJ2-7; TRBD2 aligns across 10 bases. With 4 bases clipped from V and 5 bases from J, the junction kept 5 bases outside the gene matches. Germline CDR1 and CDR2: SGHTA and FQGNSA. The CDR3 spans 14 residues. The CDR3 is CASSSQRGGNEQYF. The CDR3, as DNA: TGTGCCAGCAGCTCACAGCGGGGGGGAAACGAGCAGTACTTC.

The chain recombines TRBV7-8 with TRBJ1-1, with 7 nucleotides matching TRBD1. CDR1 and CDR2 (germline): SGHVS, FQNEAQ. V lost 1 base and J lost 10; bases outside the gene matches: 6. This CDR3 spans 13 amino acids. DNA for the CDR3: TGTGCCAGCAGCTTAGAAAGGGGGCCCGCAGCTTTCTTT. This encodes CASSLERGPAAFF.

This clone occurred once. CDR3 nucleotides: TGTGCCAGCAGCGGACAACCGGAGGGGGAAGCTTTCTTT. Residues: CASSGQPEGEAFF. V and J are TRBV9 and TRBJ1-1; TRBD1 might be the D (5 bases). The germline gives CDR1 SGDLS, CDR2 YYNGEE. V was trimmed by 3 bases and J by 8 bases, leaving 14 bases between them. CDR3 length: 13 residues.

About this clone itself: The sample has other DNA sequences that encode this CDR3 too. The chain carries TRBV12-3 or TRBV12-4 and TRBJ1-5; 9 bases line up with TRBD1. CDR3 length: 13 amino acids. V shed 5 bases and J 4 bases; nucleotides not matched to a gene: 0. Here the CDR3 reads CASSGTGNQPQHF. The CDR3 region has the DNA TGTGCCAGCAGTGGGACAGGGAATCAGCCCCAGCATTTT.

This clone appeared once. This rearrangement joins TRBV28 to TRBJ1-3, with 11 bases lining up with TRBD1. Trimming at V came to 5 bases and at J to 0 bases, leaving 3 bases not matched to a gene. CDR1 is MDHEN, CDR2 SYDVKM, per germline. The CDR3 runs to 16 residues. The chain's CDR3 is CASSKGTGGSGNTIYF. The CDR3 bases are TGTGCCAGCAGTAAAGGGACAGGGGGCTCTGGAAACACCATATATTTT. Full variable domain (remainder filled in from reference TRBV28 and TRBJ1-3): DVKVTQSSRYLVKRTGEKVFLECVQDMDHENMFWYRQDPGLGLRLIYFSYDVKMKEKGDIPEGYSVSREKKERFSLILESASTNQTSMYLCASSKGTGGSGNTIYFGEGSWLTVV.

The chain carries TRBV6-5 and TRBJ1-1; the D is unclear. The CDR3 covers 13 residues. The V end was cut by 6 bases, the J end by 2 bases, with 10 bases between. Germline CDR1 MNHEY, CDR2 SVGAGI. The chain's CDR3 is CASRLTRNTEAFF. The CDR3 DNA is TGTGCCAGCAGACTAACACGCAACACTGAAGCTTTCTTT.

V usage is TRBV3-1 (or the pseudogene TRBV3-2) and J usage is TRBJ2-5, with a weak D call TRBD2 (5 bases). V shed 4 bases and J shed 2 bases, with 14 bases lying between them. In germline, CDR1 is LGHDT, CDR2 YNNKEL (reference sequence). CDR3 size: 15 residues. DNA of the CDR3: TGTGCCAGCAGCCCAGGTGAGAGAGGGCAAGAGACCCAGTACTTC. Its protein is CASSPGERGQETQYF.

V gene TRBV18 combines with J gene TRBJ2-7; D perhaps matches TRBD2 (6 bases). The CDR3 spans 16 residues. Per germline, CDR1 KGHSH and CDR2 LQKENI. Between the trimmed V and J ends, which lost 6 bases and 4 bases, there was a span of 22 bases. The CDR3 coding sequence is TGTGCCAGCTCCCCCGGAGGGCAGCGCGTAGGTTACGAGCAGTACTTC. Amino acids: CASSPGGQRVGYEQYF.

This clone was seen only once. The chain couples TRBV11-2 to TRBJ2-7, with TRBD2 identical over 13 bases. J lost 3 bases, V lost 5 bases, and 4 bases had no gene match. The CDR3 is 15 amino acids. CDR1 and CDR2 from the germline V gene are SGHAT and FQNNGV. CDR3 sequence (DNA): TGTGCCAGCAGCCCTAGGACTAGCGGGGGCTACGAGCAGTACTTC. Translation: CASSPRTSGGYEQYF.

CDR3 amino acids: CASSEERATGNEQFF. CDR3 DNA: TGTGCCAGCAGTGAAGAGAGGGCTACGGGCAATGAGCAGTTCTTC. The rearrangement joins TRBV6-1 to TRBJ2-1; tentatively, D is TRBD2 (5 bases). Trimming shortened V by 1 base and J by 6 bases, and 13 bases separated the two germline ends. The CDR3 is 15 amino acids. CDR1 MNHNS and CDR2 SASEGT come from the germline V gene.

CDR3: CASSLGRFPYEQYF. In DNA form, the CDR3 reads TGCGCCAGCAGCTTGGGGAGGTTCCCCTACGAGCAGTACTTC. The V gene is TRBV5-1, the J gene TRBJ2-7, with a possible D match to TRBD2 (5 bases). Germline CDR1 reads SGHRS; CDR2 reads YFSETQ. V lost 0 bases to trimming and J lost 2 bases, with 9 bases between them. CDR3 length: 14 amino acids.

This sequence joins TRBV18 and TRBJ1-1; the D gene is possibly TRBD1 (5 bases). This CDR3 is 16 amino acids long. Germline V gene lookup returns CDR1 KGHSH and CDR2 LQKENI. V was cut by 1 base and J by 2 bases, with 14 bases left in between. The CDR3 spells CASSPQGISSNTEAFF. CDR3 coding DNA: TGTGCCAGCTCACCACAGGGGATTAGTAGTAACACTGAAGCTTTCTTT.

The chain has TRBV18 and TRBJ1-3; D gene ambiguous. Trimming removed 6 bases from V and 3 bases from J, with 12 bases in between. CDR1 and CDR2 from the germline V gene are KGHSH and LQKENI. The CDR3 runs to 14 residues. For the CDR3, the DNA is TGTGCCAGCTCTCCGGACGGGATTGGAAACACCATATATTTT. It yields the protein CASSPDGIGNTIYF.

This rearrangement joins TRBV12-3 or TRBV12-4 to TRBJ1-1, with no clear D. V lost 7 bases and J lost 5, with 11 bases in between. This CDR3 contains 12 residues. Here the CDR3 reads CASTYSGTEAFF. The CDR3 nucleotides read TGTGCCAGCACGTATTCGGGAACTGAAGCTTTCTTT.

This chain uses TRBV19 with TRBJ1-2; 9 positions match TRBD1. This CDR3 has 19 amino acids. The V gene's germline CDR1 is LNHDA and CDR2 SQIVND (reference sequence). V shed 1 base, J shed 2 bases, and the junction held 14 bases outside the gene matches. In nucleotides, the CDR3 is TGTGCCAGTAGTATAGGGGCAAGGGACAGGGATCAAACGAACTATGGCTACACCTTC. Protein product: CASSIGARDRDQTNYGYTF.

This rearrangement joins TRBV7-2 to TRBJ2-2; no clear D gene. There are 16 residues in the CDR3. Trimming pared 1 base from V and 0 bases from J, leaving 9 bases between. Germline V gives CDR1 SGHTA, CDR2 FQGNSA. The CDR3 sequence is CASSLGPGANTGELFF. Written as DNA, the CDR3 is TGTGCCAGCAGCTTAGGCCCAGGCGCGAACACCGGGGAGCTGTTTTTT.

The genes are TRBV7-9 and TRBJ1-1; D unresolved. The CDR3 extends over 15 amino acids. From germline, CDR1 is SEHNR and CDR2 FQNEAQ (reference sequence). The V gene lost 7 bases and the J gene lost 4 bases, with 19 bases spanning the gap. The CDR3 bases are TGTGCCAGCAACGGGCCGGCCCGAGAGGGCACTGAAGCTTTCTTT. Encoded protein: CASNGPAREGTEAFF. The full variable domain, rest sourced from reference TRBV7-9 and TRBJ1-1, is DTGVSQNPRHKITKRGQNVTFRCDPISEHNRLYWYRQTLGQGPEFLTYFQNEAQLEKSRLLSDRFSAERPKGSFSTLEIQRTEQGDSAMYLCASNGPAREGTEAFFGQGTRLTVV.

This clone appeared a single time. CDR3 bases: TGTGCCATCGCAGACCAGGGGCATTCCTCTGGAAACACCATATATTTT. Translation gives CAIADQGHSSGNTIYF. The gene calls are TRBV10-3 and TRBJ1-3; TRBD1 might be the D (6 bases). This CDR3 contains 16 residues. Germline loops: CDR1 ENHRY, CDR2 SYGVKD. V gave up 8 bases and J gave up 0 bases, with 17 bases separating them.

This clone was detected once. V usage is TRBV9 and J usage is TRBJ1-4; TRBD1 might be the D (5 bases). V gave up 4 bases and J gave up 8 bases, with 18 bases separating them. Germline V CDR1 and CDR2: SGDLS, YYNGEE. The CDR3 covers 15 residues. CDR3 amino acids: CASSPPGGAGEKLFF. DNA for the CDR3: TGTGCCAGCAGCCCGCCGGGAGGGGCAGGGGAAAAACTGTTTTTT.

The genes are TRBV28 and TRBJ2-2, with D possibly matching TRBD1 (6 bases). Germline V gene data show CDR1 as MDHEN and CDR2 as SYDVKM. Trimming cost V 6 bases and J 8 bases, with 22 bases left between them. CDR3 size: 16 residues. CDR3 residues: CASSLSPPQGRGELFF. The CDR3 nucleotides are TGTGCCAGCAGCCTCAGCCCCCCACAGGGTAGGGGGGAGCTGTTTTTT. Combining the CDR3 with reference TRBV28 and TRBJ2-2 gives the whole variable domain DVKVTQSSRYLVKRTGEKVFLECVQDMDHENMFWYRQDPGLGLRLIYFSYDVKMKEKGDIPEGYSVSREKKERFSLILESASTNQTSMYLCASSLSPPQGRGELFFGEGSRLTVL.

The chain combines TRBV2 with TRBJ1-4, with TRBD1 identical over 8 bases. The germline CDR1 and CDR2 sequences are SNHLY and FYNNEI. V lost 7 bases and J lost 8; bases outside the gene matches: 12. This CDR3 contains 15 residues. The CDR3 sequence is CASKPTGAEREKLFF. DNA of the CDR3: TGTGCCAGCAAGCCGACAGGGGCCGAACGGGAAAAACTGTTTTTT.